These 12 T cell receptor beta chains were all obtained from the same sample, sequenced in a study of blood T cell repertoires in COVID-19. The data were produced by immunoSEQ multiplex PCR, yet TCRdb's version contains in-frame clones alone and is incomplete. There are around 220,000 clones in the sample; 80% occur only once, and around 5.1% lies in the top ten. Specimen: peripheral blood. The receptors here all came from a human donor in a cohort sampled during active COVID-19.

The chain is built from TRBV18 and TRBJ2-1; D may be TRBD1 (5 bases). From germline, CDR1 is KGHSH and CDR2 LQKENI. The V end was cut by 1 base, the J end by 3 bases, with 10 bases between. There are 15 residues in the CDR3. This CDR3 reads CASSPLGQHYNEQFF. In DNA form, the CDR3 reads TGTGCCAGCTCACCACTCGGACAACACTACAATGAGCAGTTCTTC.

The chain uses TRBV27 and TRBJ2-5; D uncertain. The CDR3 has 13 residues. The V and J ends lost 2 bases and 5 bases respectively, with 9 bases between them. The V gene's germline CDR1 is MNHEY and CDR2 SMNVEV (reference sequence). The CDR3 DNA follows: TGTGCCAGCAGTTTAGAGCCCAGGGAGACCCAGTACTTC. This translates into CASSLEPRETQYF.

This sequence joins TRBV30 and TRBJ2-1, with D possibly being TRBD1 (7 bases). CDR3 length: 16 amino acids. V lost 5 bases to trimming and J lost 0 bases, with 17 bases between them. Germline V gene lookup returns CDR1 GTSNPN and CDR2 SVGIG (reference sequence). The DNA for the CDR3 is TGTGCCTGGGTATCCGGAGGGGGCTTCTCCTACAATGAGCAGTTCTTC. Residues: CAWVSGGGFSYNEQFF.

This clone was seen more than once but under ten times. The sample holds other DNA sequences that translate to the same CDR3. This rearrangement joins TRBV6-2 or TRBV6-3 to TRBJ2-7; the match to TRBD1 covers 8 bases. The CDR3 sequence is 14 residues long. Trimming cost V 2 bases and J 3 bases; bases outside gene matches: 3. Per the germline V gene, CDR1 is MNHEY and CDR2 is SVGEGT. The CDR3 region is CASSYGTGGYEQYF. As DNA, the CDR3 is TGTGCCAGCAGTTACGGGACAGGCGGCTACGAGCAGTACTTC.

The rearrangement links TRBV24-1 to TRBJ1-2, with TRBD1 matching over 11 bases. Germline lookup yields CDR1 KGHDR and CDR2 SFDVKD. V lost 3 bases to trimming and J lost 6 bases; unmatched junction nucleotides: 2. This CDR3 comprises 14 residues. The CDR3 nucleotides read TGTGCCACCAGTGATGGACAGGGGGCGAATGGCTACACCTTC. This gives the protein CATSDGQGANGYTF.

This clone appeared a few times. The rearrangement uses TRBV3-1 (or the pseudogene TRBV3-2) and TRBJ2-3; 8 bases fit TRBD2. Looked up from germline, CDR1 is LGHDT and CDR2 is YNNKEL (reference sequence). CDR3 length: 16 residues. Trimming took 1 base from V and 0 from J; bases not matched to a gene: 3. CDR3 amino acids: CASSQVAGTSTDTQYF. CDR3 in DNA: TGTGCCAGCAGCCAAGTAGCGGGAACTAGCACAGATACGCAGTATTTT.

The chain links TRBV12-3 or TRBV12-4 to TRBJ2-7; possibly TRBD1 for D (6 bases). This CDR3 contains 13 residues. The V end was cut by 4 bases, the J end by 9 bases, with 16 bases between. The CDR3 coding sequence is TGTGCCAGCAGTTCCGGGACACCCGTCGGGCAGTACTTC. This translates into CASSSGTPVGQYF.

This chain uses TRBV7-3 with TRBJ2-3; TRBD2 might be the D (6 bases). The CDR3 covers 15 residues. The V and J ends lost 3 bases and 4 bases respectively, with 14 bases between them. CDR1 is SGHTA and CDR2 is FQGTGA in the germline V gene. CDR3 sequence: CASSFGSSSADTQYF. CDR3 sequence (DNA): TGTGCCAGCAGCTTCGGGAGTTCTAGCGCAGATACGCAGTATTTT.

V is TRBV7-2 and J is TRBJ2-5; D unresolved. The CDR3 consists of 14 residues. Trimming removed 1 base at V and 7 bases at J, with 13 bases between. Germline V gene lookup returns CDR1 SGHTA and CDR2 FQGNSA. CDR3 in amino acids: CASSLETFGLTQYF. Written as DNA, the CDR3 is TGTGCCAGCAGCTTAGAGACTTTCGGTTTGACCCAGTACTTC.

This chain joins TRBV5-1 and TRBJ1-4; 10 bases fit TRBD1. V shed 6 bases, J shed 4 bases, and the junction held 9 bases outside the gene matches. In germline, CDR1 is SGHRS, CDR2 YFSETQ. CDR3 length: 16 amino acids. The CDR3: CASKRQGAIDNEKLFF. Written as DNA, the CDR3 is TGCGCCAGCAAAAGACAGGGGGCCATCGATAATGAAAAACTGTTTTTT.

This chain links TRBV18 with TRBJ1-4; 8 bases line up with TRBD1. Per germline, CDR1 KGHSH and CDR2 LQKENI. CDR3 length: 14 residues. With 4 bases clipped from V and 7 bases from J, the junction kept 5 bases outside the gene matches. The CDR3 reads CASSQGQGSEKLFF. The CDR3 DNA sequence: TGTGCCAGCTCACAAGGACAGGGAAGTGAAAAACTGTTTTTT.

The V call is TRBV7-3, the J call TRBJ1-2; a possible D gene is TRBD1 (5 bases). CDR3 length: 13 amino acids. The germline CDR1 and CDR2 sequences are SGHTA and FQGTGA. Trimming removed 5 bases at V and 7 bases at J, with 14 bases between. Here the CDR3 reads CASSPGGGGGYTF. The CDR3 DNA reads as TGTGCCAGCAGCCCCGGGGGTGGCGGTGGCTACACCTTC.